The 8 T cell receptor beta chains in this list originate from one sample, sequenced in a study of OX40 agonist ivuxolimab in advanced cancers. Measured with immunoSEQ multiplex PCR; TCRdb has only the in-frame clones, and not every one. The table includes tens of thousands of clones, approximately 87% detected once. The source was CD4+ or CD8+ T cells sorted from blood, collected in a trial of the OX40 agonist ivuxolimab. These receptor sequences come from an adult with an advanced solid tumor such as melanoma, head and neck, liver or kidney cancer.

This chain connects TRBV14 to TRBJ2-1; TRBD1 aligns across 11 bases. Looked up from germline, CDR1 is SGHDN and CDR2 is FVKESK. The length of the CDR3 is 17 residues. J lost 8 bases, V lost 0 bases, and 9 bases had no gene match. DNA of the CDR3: TGTGCCAGCAGCCAAGACCGACCGGGACAGGGGGAGCATGAGCAGTTCTTC. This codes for CASSQDRPGQGEHEQFF.

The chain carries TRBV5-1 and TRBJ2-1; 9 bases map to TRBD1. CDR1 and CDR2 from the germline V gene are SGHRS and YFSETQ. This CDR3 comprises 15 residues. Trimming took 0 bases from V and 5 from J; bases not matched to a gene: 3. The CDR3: CASSLGTGEHNEQFF. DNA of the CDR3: TGCGCCAGCAGCTTGGGGACAGGGGAGCACAATGAGCAGTTCTTC.

In DNA form, the CDR3 reads TGTGCCAGCAAGGGACAGGGGTTCAATGAGCAGTTCTTC. The encoded protein is CASKGQGFNEQFF. The chain joins TRBV6-1 to TRBJ2-1, with 10 bases aligning to TRBD1. Germline loops: CDR1 MNHNS, CDR2 SASEGT. V was pared by 7 bases and J by 6 bases, with 3 bases of the junction left unmatched. This CDR3 contains 13 residues.

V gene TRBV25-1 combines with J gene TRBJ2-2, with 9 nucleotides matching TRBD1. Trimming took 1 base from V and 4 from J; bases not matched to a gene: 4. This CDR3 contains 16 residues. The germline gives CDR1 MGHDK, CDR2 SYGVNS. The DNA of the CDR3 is TGTGCCAGCAGTGAATGGACAGGGGTCGGCACCGGGGAGCTGTTTTTT. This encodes CASSEWTGVGTGELFF. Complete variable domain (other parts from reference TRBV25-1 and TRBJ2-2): EADIYQTPRYLVIGTGKKITLECSQTMGHDKMYWYQQDPGMELHLIHYSYGVNSTEKGDLSSESTVSRIRTEHFPLTLESARPSHTSQYLCASSEWTGVGTGELFFGEGSRLTVL.

The CDR3 spells CASSLSGAGYNQPQHF. CDR3 DNA sequence: TGTGCCAGCAGTTTATCCGGGGCGGGTTACAATCAGCCCCAGCATTTT. J is TRBJ1-5 and V is TRBV28; tentative D call: TRBD1 (5 bases). CDR3 length equals 16 residues. Germline V gene lookup returns CDR1 MDHEN and CDR2 SYDVKM. Trimming left V 1 base short and J 3 bases short, with 13 bases between.

This chain's CDR3 is CASRGTSGGIGELFF. The DNA for the CDR3 is TGTGCCAGCAGAGGGACTAGCGGGGGGATCGGGGAGCTGTTTTTT. This chain uses TRBV2 with TRBJ2-2; 15 positions agree with TRBD2. V was pared by 6 bases and J by 7 bases, with 3 bases of the junction left unmatched. The CDR3 is made up of 15 amino acids. Germline V gene lookup returns CDR1 SNHLY and CDR2 FYNNEI.

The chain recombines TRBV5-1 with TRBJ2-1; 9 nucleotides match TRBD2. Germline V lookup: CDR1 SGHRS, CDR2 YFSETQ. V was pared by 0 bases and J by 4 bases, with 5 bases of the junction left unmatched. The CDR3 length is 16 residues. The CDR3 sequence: CASSLGASGIYNEQFF. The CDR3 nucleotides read TGCGCCAGCAGCTTGGGAGCTAGCGGGATTTACAATGAGCAGTTCTTC.

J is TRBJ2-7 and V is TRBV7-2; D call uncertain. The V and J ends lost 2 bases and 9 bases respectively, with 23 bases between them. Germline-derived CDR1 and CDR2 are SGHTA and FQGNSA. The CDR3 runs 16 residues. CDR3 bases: TGTGCCAGCAGCTTAAGCTCGGCCACGGTGAATATTGGGCAGTACTTC. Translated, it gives CASSLSSATVNIGQYF.